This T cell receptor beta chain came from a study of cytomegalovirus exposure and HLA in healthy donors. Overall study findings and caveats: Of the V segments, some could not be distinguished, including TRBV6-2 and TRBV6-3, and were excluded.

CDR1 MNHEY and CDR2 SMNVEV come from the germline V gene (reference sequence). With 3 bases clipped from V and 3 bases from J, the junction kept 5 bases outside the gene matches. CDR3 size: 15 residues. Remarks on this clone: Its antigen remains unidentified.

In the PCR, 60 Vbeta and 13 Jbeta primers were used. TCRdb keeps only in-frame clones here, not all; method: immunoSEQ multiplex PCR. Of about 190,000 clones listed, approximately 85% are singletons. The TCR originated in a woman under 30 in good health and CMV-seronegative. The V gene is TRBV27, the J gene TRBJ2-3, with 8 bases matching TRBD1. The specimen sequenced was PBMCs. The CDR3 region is CASSFLRGQTDTQYF. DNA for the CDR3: TGTGCCAGCAGTTTCCTCAGGGGGCAAACAGATACGCAGTATTTT.